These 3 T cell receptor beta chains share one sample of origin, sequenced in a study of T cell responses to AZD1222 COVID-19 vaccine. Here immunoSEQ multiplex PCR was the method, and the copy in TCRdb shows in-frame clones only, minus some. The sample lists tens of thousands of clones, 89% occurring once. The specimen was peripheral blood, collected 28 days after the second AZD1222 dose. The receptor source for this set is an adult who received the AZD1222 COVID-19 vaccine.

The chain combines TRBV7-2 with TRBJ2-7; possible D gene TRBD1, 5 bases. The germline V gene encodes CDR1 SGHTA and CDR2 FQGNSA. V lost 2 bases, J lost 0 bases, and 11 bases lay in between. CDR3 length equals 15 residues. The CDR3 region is CASSLQGPSSYEQYF. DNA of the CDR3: TGTGCCAGCAGCTTACAGGGCCCGAGCTCCTACGAGCAGTACTTC.

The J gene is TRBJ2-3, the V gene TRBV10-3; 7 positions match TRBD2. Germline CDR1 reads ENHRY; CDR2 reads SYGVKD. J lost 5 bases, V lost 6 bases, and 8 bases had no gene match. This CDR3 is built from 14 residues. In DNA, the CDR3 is TGTGCCATCAGCGGGGGGAGCACCGGAGATACGCAGTATTTT. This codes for CAISGGSTGDTQYF.

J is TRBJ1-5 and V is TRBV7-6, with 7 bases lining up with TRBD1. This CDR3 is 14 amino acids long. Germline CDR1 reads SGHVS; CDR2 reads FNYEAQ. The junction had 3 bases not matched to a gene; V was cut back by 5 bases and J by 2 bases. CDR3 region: CASSIGQGNQPQHF. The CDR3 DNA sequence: TGTGCCAGCAGCATCGGACAGGGCAATCAGCCCCAGCATTTT.